This record covers a single T cell receptor beta chain. This CDR3 comprises 13 residues. The germline V and J ends were trimmed by 5 bases and 8 bases, with 13 bases remaining between them. CDR1 and CDR2 (germline): SGHTA, FQGNSA. Some clones are missing from TCRdb's copy, which holds only in-frame ones; the method was immunoSEQ multiplex PCR. The sample carries some 13,000 clones, approximately 95% recorded once. The record originates from a study of technical replicates of blood from a handful of donors. The sequence was collected from a human donor in good health. The chain carries TRBV7-2 and TRBJ1-5; D unresolved. The specimen was PBMCs. The CDR3 here is CASSPHGEKPQHF. The CDR3 coding sequence is TGTGCCAGCAGCCCCCATGGGGAGAAGCCCCAGCATTTT.